Listed below are T cell receptor beta chains from one sample, sequenced in a study of blood T cell repertoires in COVID-19. Sequencing was performed with immunoSEQ multiplex PCR; in TCRdb, only in-frame clones are kept and a portion is missing. This sample yields some 300,000 clones, of which around 90% are seen a single time; around 1% belongs to the top ten. Sequenced material: PBMCs or T cells enriched from blood (not recorded which). All receptors come from a young woman who had recovered from COVID-19. The CDR3 runs from the conserved cysteine through the conserved F or W. D genes are given only for firm matches. Clone size, where shown, is once, few, many, or a class for clones that have expanded.

J gene,clone size,V gene,D gene,CDR3 DNA,CDR3 protein
TRBJ1-5,.,TRBV2,.,TGTGCCAGCAGTGAAGGGGGCAGGAGAGTTAATCAGCCCCAGCATTTT,CASSEGGRRVNQPQHF
TRBJ1-1,.,TRBV29-1,.,TGCACCCAACTGGGGGCTGGAATGAACACTGAAGCTTTCTTT,CTQLGAGMNTEAFF
TRBJ2-3,.,TRBV4-1,TRBD2,TGCGCCAGTCGACTAGCGGGAGGGCCTCTATATTTT,CASRLAGGPLYF
TRBJ1-1,.,TRBV19,.,TGTGCCAGTAGTATCGGCCGGGGGAGCACTGAAGCTTTCTTT,CASSIGRGSTEAFF
TRBJ1-5,once,TRBV4-1,.,TGCGCCAGCAGCCAAGGTCCAGGGTGGGGCAATCAGCCCCAGCATTTT,CASSQGPGWGNQPQHF
TRBJ1-2,.,TRBV28,TRBD1,TGTGCCAGCAGTCTATATACAGGGGGCCCAAACACTAACTATGGCTACACCTTC,CASSLYTGGPNTNYGYTF
TRBJ1-6,.,TRBV2,TRBD1,TGTGCCAGCGGGGGGGACAGGGGTTATAATTCACCCCTCCACTTT,CASGGDRGYNSPLHF
TRBJ1-1,.,TRBV19,TRBD1,TGTGCCAGTAGTATAGGGCCAGGGGGCACTGAAGCTTTCTTT,CASSIGPGGTEAFF
TRBJ1-2,.,TRBV28,TRBD1,TGTGCCAGCAGTTTCAAGGGGATAAACAGGGGGCGCGGGGAAGGCTACACCTTC,CASSFKGINRGRGEGYTF
TRBJ1-5,.,TRBV19,TRBD1,TGTGCCACCGACGAGGGGGCGGGATATAGCAATCAGCCCCAGCATTTT,CATDEGAGYSNQPQHF
TRBJ1-1,.,TRBV7-3,TRBD1,TGTGCCAGCAGCCGTTCAGGGGGCAACACTGAAGCTTTCTTT,CASSRSGGNTEAFF
TRBJ2-5,once,TRBV19,.,TGTGCCAGTAGTATAGTCCCGGGGGAGGTCCAGACCCAGTACTTC,CASSIVPGEVQTQYF
TRBJ1-5,.,TRBV27,.,TGTGCCAGCAGTTCGACAAGGAGCAATCAGCCCCAGCATTTT,CASSSTRSNQPQHF
TRBJ1-1,few,TRBV6-4,.,TGTGCCAGCAGTGCGGCAGGGAACACTGAAGCTTTCTTT,CASSAAGNTEAFF
TRBJ2-7,.,TRBV2,.,TGTGCCAGCAGTGAAGCGCCTTTTGACAGATACGAGCAGTACTTC,CASSEAPFDRYEQYF
TRBJ2-7,.,TRBV5-1,TRBD1,TGCGCCAGCGCGGGACAGGGGGTCTACGAGCAGTACTTC,CASAGQGVYEQYF
TRBJ1-5,.,TRBV7-9,TRBD1,TGTGCCAGCAGCTTAGCCGGGACAGGCAATCAGCCCCAGCATTTT,CASSLAGTGNQPQHF
TRBJ2-3,once,TRBV3-1/TRBV3-2,.,TGTGCCAGCAGCCAAACTAGCTCCAGCACAGATACGCAGTATTTT,CASSQTSSSTDTQYF
TRBJ2-5,few,TRBV7-9,TRBD2,TGTGCCAGCAGCACCGGACTAGCGGGAGAAGAGACCCAGTACTTC,CASSTGLAGEETQYF
TRBJ1-2,.,TRBV5-5,TRBD1,TGTGCCAGCAGCGACACAGGGGACTATGGCTACACCTTC,CASSDTGDYGYTF
TRBJ2-5,.,TRBV27,TRBD1,TGTGCCAGCAGTCCGAGGGGGCACGAGACCCAGTACTTC,CASSPRGHETQYF
TRBJ2-1,.,TRBV9,.,TGTGCCAGCAGCATCAGTGAGCAGTTCTTC,CASSISEQFF
TRBJ2-2,.,TRBV6-5,.,TGTGCCAGCAGCCTTTCTTCGAACACCGGGGAGCTGTTTTTT,CASSLSSNTGELFF
TRBJ2-4,.,TRBV6-2/TRBV6-3,.,TGTGCCAGCAGTTACTCCCCAGTAGCCAAAAACATTCAGTACTTC,CASSYSPVAKNIQYF
TRBJ2-7,.,TRBV10-3,TRBD1,TGTGCCATCAGTGAGGTACAGGGGGCTTCCGAGCAGTACTTC,CAISEVQGASEQYF
TRBJ2-7,once,TRBV7-9,TRBD2,TGTGCCAGCAGCTTAGGGGGACTAGCTGGTCCCTACGAGCAGTACTTC,CASSLGGLAGPYEQYF
TRBJ2-7,.,TRBV5-5,.,TGTGCCAGCAGCTACACCTACGAGCAGTACTTC,CASSYTYEQYF
TRBJ2-7,.,TRBV7-2,TRBD2,TGTGCCAGCAACTTCGGTCCTAGCGGGGGGGTCGAGCAGTACTTC,CASNFGPSGGVEQYF
TRBJ2-7,.,TRBV7-2,TRBD2,TGTGCCAGCAGCTTACCAACTCCGGGGGGGATAGGTGAGCAGTACTTC,CASSLPTPGGIGEQYF
TRBJ1-5,.,TRBV28,TRBD1,TGTGCCAGCAGTTTATCGGACAGGGGATGGAGTCAGCCCCAGCATTTT,CASSLSDRGWSQPQHF
TRBJ2-7,.,TRBV19,.,TGTGCCAGTAGTATTAACCTACGGGATTACGAGCAGTACTTC,CASSINLRDYEQYF
TRBJ1-5,.,TRBV2,TRBD1,TGTGCCAGCAGTCGGACAGGGCTCGATCAGCCCCAGCATTTT,CASSRTGLDQPQHF
TRBJ2-7,.,TRBV28,TRBD2,TGTGCCAGCAGTCCCATACTAGCGTACGAGCAGTACTTC,CASSPILAYEQYF
TRBJ1-4,.,TRBV5-1,TRBD1,TGCGCCAGCAGCCCTGCGGGACAGAACAAACTGTTTTTT,CASSPAGQNKLFF
TRBJ2-1,.,TRBV2,.,TGTGCCAGCAGGCCTGAGGACTATTACAATGAGCAGTTCTTC,CASRPEDYYNEQFF
TRBJ2-5,.,TRBV28,.,TGTGCCAGCAGGTTTAATGGGCGAGAGACCCAGTACTTC,CASRFNGRETQYF
TRBJ2-5,.,TRBV28,.,TGTGCCAGCAGTTTAGGACAGATAATGTACCAAGAGACCCAGTACTTC,CASSLGQIMYQETQYF
TRBJ2-5,.,TRBV9,.,TGTGCCAGCAGATTACGTGGGGGCGCCTGGGAGACCCAGTACTTC,CASRLRGGAWETQYF
TRBJ1-1,.,TRBV10-1,.,TGCGCCAGGAGAGGTACGGAACAGGGAAGGAGTACTGAAGCTTTCTTT,CARRGTEQGRSTEAFF
TRBJ2-4,.,TRBV3-1/TRBV3-2,TRBD1,TGTGCCAGCAGCTCGACAGGGGAAAACAAAAACATTCAGTACTTC,CASSSTGENKNIQYF
TRBJ1-4,.,TRBV6-2/TRBV6-3,.,TGTGCCAGCAGTTACCCCACAGGGAATAATGAAAAACTGTTTTTT,CASSYPTGNNEKLFF
TRBJ2-2,once,TRBV25-1,.,TGTGCCAGCAGTGCGGGTCTCTTAAACGGGGAGCTGTTTTTT,CASSAGLLNGELFF
TRBJ1-2,.,TRBV4-1,.,TGCGCCAGCAGCCAAGTGGGCTTAGGAGGCTACACCTTC,CASSQVGLGGYTF
TRBJ1-3,few,TRBV15,.,TGTGCCACCAGCAGATCGACAAGCTCTGGAAACACCATATATTTT,CATSRSTSSGNTIYF
TRBJ1-4,few,TRBV6-5,.,TGTGCCAGCAGGAAGGGGAGGCTAAATGAAAAACTGTTTTTT,CASRKGRLNEKLFF
TRBJ1-1,.,TRBV30,.,TGTGCCTGGTGGGGAGGTCCGGGACCTGCAGCTTTCTTT,CAWWGGPGPAAFF
TRBJ1-2,.,TRBV6-1,.,TGTGCCAGCAGTCAAGAAGGGGAAGGGCTTAACTATGGCTACACCTTC,CASSQEGEGLNYGYTF
TRBJ1-4,.,TRBV27,TRBD1,TGTGCCAGCAGTTTAACCCGCCCCTTGACGACAGGGTGGAGGGAAAAACTGTTTTTT,CASSLTRPLTTGWREKLFF
TRBJ2-3,.,TRBV7-9,TRBD2,TGTGCCAGCAGCTTCCACAGCGGGGGCGGCACAGATACGCAGTATTTT,CASSFHSGGGTDTQYF
TRBJ1-3,few,TRBV5-5,.,TGTGCCAGCAGCCAACGGGGGGAAGGTGGAAACACCATATATTTT,CASSQRGEGGNTIYF
TRBJ1-6,.,TRBV7-9,.,TGTGCCAGCAGCTCCGGACTTAGAAATTCACCCCTCCACTTT,CASSSGLRNSPLHF
TRBJ2-3,.,TRBV5-1,.,TGCGCCAGCAGCTTGGGAAGGACTACGACTAGCACAGATACGCAGTATTTT,CASSLGRTTTSTDTQYF
TRBJ1-1,.,TRBV6-5,.,TGTGCCAGCAGGGGAGACTTGAACACTGAAGCTTTCTTT,CASRGDLNTEAFF
TRBJ1-1,.,TRBV5-1,TRBD1,TGCGCCAGCAGCCTAATCCCCGGGACAGGGGGCACGGGCACTGAAGCTTTCTTT,CASSLIPGTGGTGTEAFF
TRBJ2-7,.,TRBV3-1/TRBV3-2,.,TGTGCCAGCAGCCAAGCTTTTAGCGGCTACGAGCAGTACTTC,CASSQAFSGYEQYF
TRBJ1-1,.,TRBV6-5,.,TGTGCCAGCAGACAAGGACAATTGAGAGCTTTCTTT,CASRQGQLRAFF
TRBJ1-2,once,TRBV6-5,.,TGTGCCAGCAGAAACAGGGTTTATGGCTACACCTTC,CASRNRVYGYTF